This T cell receptor (beta chain) was recorded in a study of T-cell reconstitution after alpha-beta-depleted transplantation in children listed by TCRdb under 2016. About the study as a whole: Using TCR repertoire profiling, the study followed T-cell immune reconstitution in a quantitative way in children after TCRalphabeta/CD19-depleted allogeneic hematopoietic cell transplantation.

This clonotype was recorded many times. The clone's antigen remains unknown. No much larger clone exists at a distance of one base, and base qualities are not known. The library was built by means of PCR. Sequencing was carried out with an Illumina HiSeq 2500. To normalize quantification of the TCRbeta repertoire, the TCR libraries were built with molecular barcoding that relied on unique molecular identifiers. Starting from the raw public reads, TCRdb applied fastp trimming at Q25, assembled clones with MiXCR and retained in-frame beta chains. Each CDR3 protein appears once, grouped with its most common genes and DNA. In this sample the table shows over 150,000 distinct CDR3 sequences, approximately 6.6% of which occur a single time. The ten largest account for around 3.1% of the sample. This sequence was found in a human donor who donated a stem cell graft to a child with Wiskott-Aldrich syndrome. The specimen comprised PBMCs from the stem cell graft donor, sampled from the stem cell graft.

The CDR3 sequence is CAIAGGVRNGYTF. The DNA is TGTGCCATAGCAGGGGGCGTTCGGAATGGCTACACCTTC. Rearrangement joined TRBV10-3 to TRBJ1-2; 8 central bases correspond to TRBD1. The germline V gene yields ENHRY for CDR1 and SYGVKD for CDR2. From cysteine to phenylalanine, the CDR3 is 13 amino acids long. The retained sequence is limited to the CDR3, 39 bases, with the frame set at the first base. Here V drops 9 bases and J drops 6 bases, and the junction holds 9 bases not matched to any gene.